Listed here is a single T cell receptor beta chain. Its antigen remains unidentified. The data were obtained in a study of cytomegalovirus exposure and HLA in healthy donors. The primer mix had 60 Vbeta and 13 Jbeta primers. Profiled with immunoSEQ multiplex PCR; TCRdb holds only in-frame clones, not every one. The data hold 80,000 to 130,000 clones, with roughly 80% observed a single time. Study observations and caveats: In a later analysis, productive TCRs from donors in an Asian-associated ancestry cluster reportedly carried fewer N-insertions than the cohort mean. Clonal expansion, a later analysis showed, was greater in HLA-associated TCR beta chains than in equally common others. HLA alleles showed associations with some 15,000 TCR beta sequences in a later analysis, at a 0.05 false discovery rate.

This CDR3 contains 12 residues. CDR1 and CDR2 from the germline V gene are SGHVS and FQNEAQ. V was shortened by 1 base and J by 10 bases, with 10 bases between the two germline ends. The chain uses TRBV7-8 and TRBJ1-2; TRBD1 is a possible D gene (6 bases). The sequence was collected from a male donor in good health and CMV-seropositive. Sequencing used PBMCs. CDR3 in DNA: TGTGCCAGCAGCTTAGTACAGGGTCCCTACACCTTC. This sequence encodes CASSLVQGPYTF.